This passage covers 26 T cell receptor beta chains from one sample sequenced in a study of blood T cell repertoires in COVID-19. The table came from immunoSEQ multiplex PCR; TCRdb's copy has only in-frame clones and leaves some out. Of about 260,000 clones listed, about 82% are singletons. What was sequenced was PBMCs or T cells enriched from blood (not recorded which). These receptors all stem from a woman in her forties or fifties who had recovered from COVID-19.

This sequence joins TRBV5-1 and TRBJ2-7; D might be TRBD1 (5 bases). There are 15 residues in the CDR3. Trimming shortened V by 0 bases and J by 6 bases, and 16 bases separated the two germline ends. Germline loops: CDR1 SGHRS, CDR2 YFSETQ. The CDR3 sequence is CASSLVVAGSAEQYF. The DNA for the CDR3 is TGCGCCAGCAGCTTGGTAGTGGCAGGGTCTGCCGAGCAGTACTTC.

This chain connects TRBV24-1 to TRBJ2-5; possible D gene TRBD2, 5 bases. V was pared by 3 bases and J by 2 bases, with 9 bases between. The CDR3 covers 14 residues. Germline V gene lookup returns CDR1 KGHDR and CDR2 SFDVKD. The DNA of the CDR3 is TGTGCCACCAGTGATCCCGGACTGCAAGAGACCCAGTACTTC. This codes for CATSDPGLQETQYF.

V usage is TRBV7-8 and J usage is TRBJ2-1; 12 bases map to TRBD2. After removal of 5 bases from V and 4 bases from J, the junction contained 3 bases not matched to a gene. Germline lookup yields CDR1 SGHVS and CDR2 FQNEAQ. The CDR3 runs to 15 residues. CDR3 bases: TGTGCCAGCAGCCAGACTAGCGGGGGTTACAATGAGCAGTTCTTC. This codes for CASSQTSGGYNEQFF.

This clone was detected once. Other DNA sequences of this sample code for an identical CDR3. The chain has TRBV7-2 and TRBJ2-3; the D gene is possibly TRBD1 (6 bases). CDR3 length: 14 amino acids. From germline, CDR1 is SGHTA and CDR2 FQGNSA. Deletions cut 3 bases from V and 3 bases from J, with 10 bases between. Written as DNA, the CDR3 is TGTGCCAGCAGCTTGGCAGGGGCGACAGATACGCAGTATTTT. Translating gives CASSLAGATDTQYF.

The CDR3 is CASSVTSYSTDTQYF. As DNA, the CDR3 is TGTGCCAGCAGCGTAACCAGTTACAGCACAGATACGCAGTATTTT. The V call is TRBV9, the J call TRBJ2-3; D is undetermined. Trimming took off 1 base at V and 0 bases at J, with 9 bases between the two ends. This CDR3 region has 15 residues. The germline V gene encodes CDR1 SGDLS and CDR2 YYNGEE. The entire variable domain, with the rest obtained from reference TRBV9 and TRBJ2-3, is as follows: DSGVTQTPKHLITATGQRVTLRCSPRSGDLSVYWYQQSLDQGLQFLIQYYNGEERAKGNILERFSAQQFPDLHSELNLSSLELGDSALYFCASSVTSYSTDTQYFGPGTRLTVL.

This clone appeared a single time. The chain joins TRBV7-9 to TRBJ1-2; tentatively, D is TRBD1 (6 bases). V lost 4 bases to trimming and J lost 4 bases, with 16 bases between them. Per germline, CDR1 SEHNR and CDR2 FQNEAQ (reference sequence). This CDR3 is built from 15 residues. CDR3 in amino acids: CASSSGTPVRYGYTF. The CDR3 DNA reads as TGTGCCAGCAGCTCAGGGACACCCGTGCGCTATGGCTACACCTTC.

The chain employs TRBV19 and TRBJ2-2; a possible D gene is TRBD2 (5 bases). This CDR3 has 16 amino acids. V was pared by 3 bases and J by 3 bases, with 14 bases between. Looked up from germline, CDR1 is LNHDA and CDR2 is SQIVND (reference sequence). CDR3 residues: CASSMTRTGDTGELFF. The CDR3 nucleotides are TGTGCCAGTAGTATGACGCGCACCGGGGACACCGGGGAGCTGTTTTTT.

The V and J genes are TRBV7-9 and TRBJ1-1; D gene uncertain. Germline V gene data show CDR1 as SEHNR and CDR2 as FQNEAQ (reference sequence). This CDR3 region has 16 residues. V was pared by 0 bases and J by 3 bases, with 14 bases between. CDR3 coding DNA: TGTGCCAGCAGCTTAGCTGGGCTACCCCGCGACACTGAAGCTTTCTTT. The encoded protein is CASSLAGLPRDTEAFF.

V and J are TRBV30 and TRBJ1-5; D remains ambiguous. The CDR3 totals 13 residues. Trimming pared 1 base from V and 9 bases from J, leaving 13 bases between. The germline CDR1 and CDR2 sequences are GTSNPN and SVGIG (reference sequence). The CDR3 region is CAWSADIHGPQHF. The CDR3 nucleotides read TGTGCCTGGAGTGCCGACATTCACGGGCCCCAGCATTTT.

The J gene is TRBJ2-7, the V gene TRBV20-1; a weak D match, TRBD2 (6 bases). The germline gives CDR1 DFQATT, CDR2 SNEGSKA (reference sequence). V was pared by 7 bases and J by 3 bases, with 10 bases between. The CDR3 runs to 11 residues. CDR3: CSVGLLYEQYF. The DNA of the CDR3 is TGCAGTGTCGGACTACTCTACGAGCAGTACTTC.

The CDR3 spells CASSLGGFTYNEQFF. The CDR3 nucleotides are TGCGCCAGCAGCTTGGGGGGCTTTACCTACAATGAGCAGTTCTTC. The genes are TRBV5-1 and TRBJ2-1, with D possibly matching TRBD1 (5 bases). The V and J ends lost 0 bases and 2 bases respectively, with 9 bases between them. The CDR3 is made up of 15 amino acids. Germline V gives CDR1 SGHRS, CDR2 YFSETQ.

This chain links TRBV6-5 with TRBJ1-1, with D possibly being TRBD1 (6 bases). The V end was cut by 6 bases, the J end by 4 bases, with 15 bases between. CDR1 and CDR2 (germline): MNHEY, SVGAGI. The CDR3 contains 14 residues. This chain's CDR3 is CASRGLTGGTEAFF. The DNA for the CDR3 is TGTGCCAGCAGAGGCTTGACAGGCGGCACTGAAGCTTTCTTT.

The chain employs TRBV7-3 and TRBJ1-2; TRBD1 might be the D (5 bases). CDR1 and CDR2 (germline): SGHTA, FQGTGA. The CDR3 extends over 13 amino acids. V was clipped by 3 bases and J by 7 bases, with 12 bases between them. CDR3 loop: CASSLSHGGGYTF. CDR3 DNA sequence: TGTGCCAGCAGCTTGTCCCACGGGGGTGGCTACACCTTC. Supplemented by reference TRBV7-3 and TRBJ1-2, the full variable domain reads GAGVSQTPSNKVTEKGKYVELRCDPISGHTALYWYRQSLGQGPEFLIYFQGTGAADDSGLPNDRFFAVRPEGSVSTLKIQRTERGDSAVYLCASSLSHGGGYTFGSGTRLTVV.

This clone was found once. The J gene is TRBJ2-7, the V gene TRBV6-5; D is perhaps TRBD1 (5 bases). Germline V gene lookup returns CDR1 MNHEY and CDR2 SVGAGI. V was clipped by 6 bases and J by 2 bases, with 11 bases between them. The CDR3 is 13 residues long. The CDR3 bases are TGTGCCAGCAGCCTAGGGGATGCCTACGAGCAGTACTTC. Its protein product is CASSLGDAYEQYF.

V usage is TRBV18 and J usage is TRBJ2-3; 13 nucleotides align to TRBD2. The V and J ends lost 3 bases and 2 bases, in that order; junction bases with no gene match: 2. This CDR3 comprises 16 residues. Germline CDR1 KGHSH, CDR2 LQKENI. CDR3 amino acids: CASSPGTSGVTDTQYF. The CDR3 region has the DNA TGTGCCAGCTCACCCGGGACTAGCGGGGTCACAGATACGCAGTATTTT. The variable domain in full, with the rest retrieved from reference TRBV18 and TRBJ2-3, is NAGVMQNPRHLVRRRGQEARLRCSPMKGHSHVYWYRQLPEEGLKFMVYLQKENIIDESGMPKERFSAEFPKEGPSILRIQQVVRGDSAAYFCASSPGTSGVTDTQYFGPGTRLTVL.

This clone appeared a single time. The chain's CDR3 is CASTLGGRRSGNTIYF. As DNA, the CDR3 is TGCGCCAGCACCCTGGGGGGACGCCGCTCTGGAAACACCATATATTTT. V and J are TRBV5-1 and TRBJ1-3; D might be TRBD1 (5 bases). The CDR3 length is 16 residues. Trimming stripped 6 bases from V and 0 bases from J, with 16 bases between. Germline V lookup: CDR1 SGHRS, CDR2 YFSETQ.

The chain uses TRBV9 and TRBJ1-4; TRBD1 might be the D (5 bases). V was pared by 0 bases and J by 8 bases, with 17 bases between. This CDR3 has 16 amino acids. In germline, CDR1 is SGDLS, CDR2 YYNGEE. In DNA, the CDR3 is TGTGCCAGCAGCGTAGGGGTTGGGGCAGGGAAAGAAAAACTGTTTTTT. Translated: CASSVGVGAGKEKLFF.

CDR3 in amino acids: CASSYSKDRAKSPLHF. The CDR3 DNA is TGTGCCAGCAGTTACTCGAAGGACAGGGCGAAATCACCCCTCCACTTT. J is TRBJ1-6 and V is TRBV6-5; 8 bases are shared with TRBD1. V lost 0 bases and J lost 10; bases outside the gene matches: 8. CDR1 is MNHEY and CDR2 is SVGAGI in the germline V gene. The CDR3 extends over 16 amino acids.

The chain employs TRBV6-1 and TRBJ2-1, with 10 bases that match TRBD2. The CDR3 has 15 residues. The V gene end was trimmed by 3 bases and the J gene end by 7 bases; junction bases not matched to a gene: 6. Per germline, CDR1 MNHNS and CDR2 SASEGT. CDR3 region: CASSEGLAYMNEQFF. CDR3 DNA: TGTGCCAGCAGTGAGGGACTAGCGTATATGAATGAGCAGTTCTTC.

This clone came up once. This rearrangement joins TRBV19 to TRBJ1-2; TRBD1 matches at 9 bases. The CDR3 consists of 16 residues. V gave up 3 bases and J gave up 5 bases; unmatched junction bases: 10. Germline V gene data show CDR1 as LNHDA and CDR2 as SQIVND (reference sequence). DNA for the CDR3: TGTGCCAGTAGTATTAGTGCTGGACAGGGGAAATATGGCTACACCTTC. This translates into CASSISAGQGKYGYTF. Filled out from reference TRBV19 and TRBJ1-2, the complete variable domain reads DGGITQSPKYLFRKEGQNVTLSCEQNLNHDAMYWYRQDPGQGLRLIYYSQIVNDFQKGDIAEGYSVSREKKESFPLTVTSAQKNPTAFYLCASSISAGQGKYGYTFGSGTRLTVV.

The chain uses TRBV11-3 and TRBJ2-5, with TRBD2 matching over 14 bases. The CDR3 is 15 residues long. The ends lost 4 bases at V and 5 bases at J; junction bases unmatched: 3. Germline lookup yields CDR1 SGHNT and CDR2 YENEEA. The CDR3 bases are TGTGCCAGCAGCTCCCGGACTAGCGGGGGGGAGACCCAGTACTTC. It encodes CASSSRTSGGETQYF.

CDR3 sequence (DNA): TGTGCCAGCAGTCTCGGGGGGGGCACAGGGGCTGAAGCTTTCTTT. Translated: CASSLGGGTGAEAFF. The rearrangement joins TRBV27 to TRBJ1-1; 7 bases fit TRBD1. CDR1 is MNHEY and CDR2 is SMNVEV in the germline V gene (reference sequence). This CDR3 is 15 amino acids long. V shed 5 bases and J 6 bases; nucleotides not matched to a gene: 12.

The chain joins TRBV12-5 to TRBJ2-1, with TRBD1 matching 7 bases. The CDR3 has 14 residues. Germline-derived CDR1 and CDR2 are LGHNT and FRNRAP. With 6 bases clipped from V and 6 bases from J, the junction kept 8 bases outside the gene matches. The CDR3 loop reads CASGPGTEFNEQFF. DNA of the CDR3: TGTGCTAGTGGCCCCGGGACAGAGTTCAATGAGCAGTTCTTC.

This chain connects TRBV29-1 to TRBJ2-3; 7 nucleotides agree with TRBD2. CDR3 length equals 14 residues. Germline assignment: CDR1 SQVTM and CDR2 ANQGSEA. The V segment lost 5 bases and the J segment 5 bases; nucleotides outside the gene matches: 10. The CDR3 spells CSVLRGSNGDTQYF. Here the CDR3 DNA reads TGCAGCGTTCTACGCGGGAGTAATGGAGATACGCAGTATTTT.

The chain carries TRBV21-1 and TRBJ2-7; the D call of TRBD1 is as the table states it, not checked on the DNA. TRBV21-1 constitutes a pseudogene. This CDR3 is 17 amino acids long. The CDR3 sequence is CASLCGKGHLETYEQYF. The CDR3, as DNA: TGTGCCAGCCTGTGCGGAAAGGGACACCTTGAAACCTACGAGCAGTACTTC.

CDR3 sequence: CASSPGDRGQGMHGYTF. CDR3 DNA: TGTGCCAGCAGCCCGGGGGACAGGGGGCAAGGAATGCATGGCTACACCTTC. The V and J genes are TRBV5-4 and TRBJ1-2, with TRBD1 matching 12 bases. This CDR3 is built from 17 residues. Germline loops: CDR1 SGHNT, CDR2 YYREEE (reference sequence). Losses at the gene ends were 4 bases for V and 6 bases for J; bases not matched to a gene: 13. The full variable domain, rest sourced from reference TRBV5-4 and TRBJ1-2, is ETGVTQSPTHLIKTRGQQVTLRCSSQSGHNTVSWYQQALGQGPQFIFQYYREEENGRGNFPPRFSGLQFPNYSSELNVNALELDDSALYLCASSPGDRGQGMHGYTFGSGTRLTVV.